This TCR beta chain originates from a study of T cell responses to AZD1222 COVID-19 vaccine. Produced via immunoSEQ multiplex PCR; TCRdb's table is partial and in-frame only. The sample has fewer than 150,000 clones; less than 90% are singletons. General study findings and limits: Along spike, vaccine-associated CD4 TCRs were found throughout, with dominance at 160-218 and 743-854. The reported proportion of spike-specific TCRs targeting unmutated variant regions was nearly half. Only five or six AZD1222 recipients tested seropositive at baseline. Repertoire sampling happened only post peak T cell response.

This CDR3 is 15 amino acids long. Trimming at V came to 4 bases and at J to 3 bases, leaving 4 bases not matched to a gene. CDR1 is SEHNR and CDR2 is FQNEAQ in the germline V gene (reference sequence). A word on this clone: Antigen: not known.

The sequences come from peripheral blood, collected on day 0 of AZD1222 vaccination. This receptor was identified in an adult in good health. The gene calls are TRBV7-9 and TRBJ2-2; 8 bases match TRBD1. The CDR3 DNA sequence: TGTGCCAGCAGCTCGGACAGGGAAGACACCGGGGAGCTGTTTTTT. Residues: CASSSDREDTGELFF.